Following are 28 T cell receptor beta chains from one sample sequenced in a study of patients and donors after allogeneic stem cell transplantation. TCRdb processed the RT-PCR reads anew with MiXCR; each CDR3 protein has one entry. The sample lists about 74,000 distinct CDR3 sequences, roughly 29% seen once, with roughly 29% in the top ten. The sequenced sample consisted of blood, either unsorted or a sorted T cell fraction (not recorded which). The receptor set was obtained from a human donor who was either an allogeneic HSCT recipient or a stem cell or donor lymphocyte infusion donor (not recorded which). It is not recorded whose cells these are; they may come from a transplant donor.

This clonotype was detected a few times. This chain links TRBV7-2 with TRBJ2-5; tentative D call: TRBD2 (5 bases). Germline-derived CDR1 and CDR2 are SGHTA and FQGNSA. The V and J ends lost 3 bases and 5 bases respectively, with 13 bases between them. This CDR3 has 14 amino acids. CDR3 DNA: TGTGCCAGCAGCTTGGCTAGCCAATATGAGACCCAGTACTTC. As protein: CASSLASQYETQYF.

In this sample, this clonotype is hyperexpanded. V is TRBV5-1 and J is TRBJ1-1; no reliable D call. The CDR3 is 15 residues long. Germline V CDR1 and CDR2: SGHRS, YFSETQ. The V end was cut by 0 bases, the J end by 0 bases, with 9 bases between. The CDR3 region has the DNA TGCGCCAGCAGCTTGGTTCCGGGGATGAACACTGAAGCTTTCTTT. Its translation is CASSLVPGMNTEAFF. Drawing the rest from reference TRBV5-1 and TRBJ1-1, the complete variable domain is KAGVTQTPRYLIKTRGQQVTLSCSPISGHRSVSWYQQTPGQGLQFLFEYFSETQRNKGNFPGRFSGRQFSNSRSEMNVSTLELGDSALYLCASSLVPGMNTEAFFGQGTRLTVV.

This chain connects TRBV6-5 to TRBJ1-3; D perhaps matches TRBD1 (5 bases). CDR3 length: 15 residues. The V and J ends lost 0 bases and 2 bases respectively, with 8 bases between them. Germline CDR1 is MNHEY and CDR2 is SVGAGI. CDR3 DNA: TGTGCCAGCAGTTACTCTTCGGGGGCTGGAAACACCATATATTTT. Translated, it gives CASSYSSGAGNTIYF.

V and J are TRBV7-2 and TRBJ2-2; TRBD2 matches 9 bases. The J segment lost 4 bases and the V segment lost 5 bases, leaving 14 bases of the junction unmatched. Germline lookup yields CDR1 SGHTA and CDR2 FQGNSA. This CDR3 comprises 18 residues. The CDR3 here is CASSVVAGGPSVTGELFF. The CDR3 nucleotides are TGTGCCAGCAGCGTTGTGGCGGGAGGGCCCTCGGTCACCGGGGAGCTGTTTTTT.

The gene calls are TRBV12-3 or TRBV12-4 and TRBJ2-1; 10 bases are shared with TRBD2. This CDR3 has 16 residues. The V segment lost 5 bases and the J segment 3 bases; nucleotides outside the gene matches: 7. As DNA, the CDR3 is TGTGCCAGCAGTCCGACCGGACTAGCGGACTACAATGAGCAGTTCTTC. Its translation: CASSPTGLADYNEQFF.

This clonotype was found a few times. This chain connects TRBV21-1 to TRBJ1-2. TRBV21-1 has pseudogene status. This CDR3 spans 10 amino acids. This chain's CDR3 is CAKEGYGYTF. In DNA, the CDR3 is TGTGCCAAAGAGGGCTATGGCTACACCTTC.

This sequence joins TRBV10-3 and TRBJ2-5, with D perhaps TRBD1 (6 bases). Germline V gene data show CDR1 as ENHRY and CDR2 as SYGVKD. Trimming shortened V by 6 bases and J by 4 bases, and 12 bases separated the two germline ends. This CDR3 contains 13 residues. CDR3 region: CAISTGSGETQYF. The CDR3, as DNA: TGTGCCATCAGCACAGGGTCAGGAGAGACCCAGTACTTC.

The chain carries TRBV6-2 or TRBV6-3 and TRBJ2-7; D unresolved. Trimming removed 4 bases at V and 0 bases at J, with 4 bases between. The CDR3 consists of 12 residues. The germline gives CDR1 MNHEY, CDR2 SVGEGT. This chain's CDR3 is CASSSVSYEQYF. The DNA of the CDR3 is TGTGCCAGCAGTTCCGTCTCCTACGAGCAGTACTTC.

V and J are TRBV4-1 and TRBJ2-1, with D possibly being TRBD2 (6 bases). This CDR3 spans 14 amino acids. V was shortened by 2 bases and J by 8 bases, with 13 bases between the two germline ends. The germline CDR1 and CDR2 sequences are MGHRA and YSYEKL. The CDR3 nucleotides are TGCGCCAGCAGCCAACCACTAGCCAGACATGAGCAGTTCTTC. It is translated as CASSQPLARHEQFF.

This clonotype was counted a few times. The rearrangement joins TRBV7-2 to TRBJ1-4; D is possibly TRBD1 (5 bases). Trimming removed 2 bases from V and 0 bases from J, with 7 bases in between. CDR1 SGHTA and CDR2 FQGNSA come from the germline V gene. This CDR3 contains 15 residues. The CDR3 loop reads CASSLRQSTNEKLFF. The CDR3 nucleotides are TGTGCCAGCAGCTTAAGACAGTCAACTAATGAAAAACTGTTTTTT.

This sequence joins TRBV29-1 and TRBJ2-3, with 10 bases that match TRBD2. In germline, CDR1 is SQVTM, CDR2 ANQGSEA. Trimming at V came to 3 bases and at J to 5 bases, leaving 2 bases not matched to a gene. The CDR3 loop spans 13 amino acids. The CDR3, as DNA: TGCAGCGTTGAGGCTAGCGGGAGAGATACGCAGTATTTT. This encodes CSVEASGRDTQYF.

This clonotype appeared a few times. The gene calls are TRBV5-1 and TRBJ2-3; perhaps TRBD2 as D (6 bases). The CDR3 is 16 residues long. V lost 2 bases, J lost 4 bases, and 17 bases lay in between. Germline lookup yields CDR1 SGHRS and CDR2 YFSETQ. CDR3 DNA: TGCGCCAGCAGCTTAAGGCGGGAAGTTCCGGCAGATACGCAGTATTTT. Translation: CASSLRREVPADTQYF.

The CDR3 reads CASSETSGRYTDTQYF. DNA for the CDR3: TGCGCCAGCAGCGAAACTAGCGGGAGGTATACAGATACGCAGTATTTT. V and J are TRBV5-1 and TRBJ2-3, with 12 bases identical to TRBD2. This CDR3 contains 16 residues. Unmatched junction bases numbered 6, after V lost 4 bases and J lost 3 bases. CDR1 and CDR2 (germline): SGHRS, YFSETQ. Drawing the rest from reference TRBV5-1 and TRBJ2-3, the complete variable domain is KAGVTQTPRYLIKTRGQQVTLSCSPISGHRSVSWYQQTPGQGLQFLFEYFSETQRNKGNFPGRFSGRQFSNSRSEMNVSTLELGDSALYLCASSETSGRYTDTQYFGPGTRLTVL.

The chain uses TRBV5-1 and TRBJ1-6, with 8 nucleotides matching TRBD1. The CDR3 extends over 17 amino acids. Per germline, CDR1 SGHRS and CDR2 YFSETQ. Losses at the gene ends were 2 bases for V and 4 bases for J; bases not matched to a gene: 8. CDR3 loop: CASSFVTGQGYNSPLHF. The CDR3 DNA sequence: TGCGCCAGCAGCTTCGTAACTGGACAGGGATATAATTCACCCCTCCACTTT.

This clonotype was seen a handful of times. V is TRBV5-6 and J is TRBJ2-7; D gene unclear. The CDR3 is 15 residues long. V dropped 0 bases and J dropped 4 bases, with 14 bases sitting between them. From germline, CDR1 is SGHDT and CDR2 YYEEEE. CDR3 DNA sequence: TGTGCCAGCAGCTTGGGGGCGAAGGTGCGATACGAGCAGTACTTC. Translating gives CASSLGAKVRYEQYF.

This clonotype was observed a few times. This chain links TRBV11-2 with TRBJ2-5; possibly TRBD1 or TRBD2 for D (5 bases each). The germline V and J ends were trimmed by 5 bases and 4 bases, with 8 bases remaining between them. The CDR3 is 12 amino acids. CDR1 is SGHAT, CDR2 FQNNGV, per germline. CDR3 coding DNA: TGTGCCAGCAGCACTGGGGGAGAGACCCAGTACTTC. The encoded protein is CASSTGGETQYF.

In its sample, this clonotype was seen a few times. The rearrangement uses TRBV12-3 or TRBV12-4 and TRBJ2-4, with D unclear. The CDR3 runs to 11 residues. V was pared by 5 bases and J by 8 bases, with 7 bases between. In DNA, the CDR3 is TGTGCCAGCAGTCTCAGCGACATTCAGTACTTC. Encoded protein: CASSLSDIQYF.

This clonotype was seen at least ten times. The V call is TRBV5-1, the J call TRBJ2-5; D unclear. This CDR3 has 13 residues. The V gene lost 0 bases and the J gene lost 1 base, with 4 bases spanning the gap. Germline CDR1 is SGHRS and CDR2 is YFSETQ. The CDR3 region has the DNA TGCGCCAGCAGCTTGGGAGGCCAAGAGACCCAGTACTTC. It translates to CASSLGGQETQYF.

V and J are TRBV12-3 or TRBV12-4 and TRBJ2-1; D gene unclear. The ends were cut back, 4 bases at V and 5 bases at J, with 9 bases in the middle. The CDR3 extends over 13 amino acids. The DNA for the CDR3 is TGTGCCAGCAGTTATGTAGAGGACAATGAGCAGTTCTTC. Translated, it gives CASSYVEDNEQFF.

This clonotype was counted between two and nine times. V and J are TRBV5-1 and TRBJ2-1; D possibly matches TRBD1 or TRBD2 (5 bases each). Germline V CDR1 and CDR2: SGHRS, YFSETQ. The CDR3 extends over 12 amino acids. V shed 4 bases and J shed 7 bases, with 9 bases lying between them. CDR3 sequence: CASSPWGNEQFF. CDR3 DNA sequence: TGCGCCAGCAGCCCGTGGGGGAATGAGCAGTTCTTC.

This clonotype was seen a few times. The CDR3 spells CASSQLRTDTQYF. CDR3 nucleotides: TGTGCCAGCAGCCAACTTCGCACAGATACGCAGTATTTT. This chain links TRBV7-2 with TRBJ2-3; D is uncertain. This CDR3 is built from 13 residues. V was cut by 5 bases and J by 1 base, with 7 bases left in between. Germline V CDR1 and CDR2: SGHTA, FQGNSA.

This clonotype occurred many times. The chain joins TRBV10-3 to TRBJ1-1; a possible D gene is TRBD1 (5 bases). Germline-derived CDR1 and CDR2 are ENHRY and SYGVKD. The CDR3 runs 14 residues. V gave up 2 bases and J gave up 13 bases, with 20 bases separating them. In DNA, the CDR3 is TGTGCCATCAGTGAGAGGGGCCAACTCGGGGGTGATTTCTTT. It encodes CAISERGQLGGDFF.

The genes are TRBV7-2 and TRBJ2-1; 7 bases fit TRBD1. V shed 3 bases and J 2 bases; nucleotides not matched to a gene: 4. This CDR3 has 15 residues. Germline assignment: CDR1 SGHTA and CDR2 FQGNSA. Written as DNA, the CDR3 is TGTGCCAGCAGCTTCGACAGGGCTGCCTACAATGAGCAGTTCTTC. This translates into CASSFDRAAYNEQFF.

CDR3 DNA sequence: TGTGCCAGCAGTCTTCTCTTTGGCCCCTGGGGAGAAATCAAAGAGACCCAGTACTTC. It specifies CASSLLFGPWGEIKETQYF. The rearrangement links TRBV6-1 to TRBJ2-5; TRBD2 might be the D (5 bases). Trimming shortened V by 5 bases and J by 3 bases, and 28 bases separated the two germline ends. Germline values: CDR1 MNHNS, CDR2 SASEGT. The CDR3 has 19 residues.

The rearrangement joins TRBV12-3 or TRBV12-4 to TRBJ1-6; D may be TRBD1 (6 bases). The V gene lost 5 bases and the J gene lost 8 bases, with 7 bases spanning the gap. This CDR3 spans 12 amino acids. The CDR3 DNA sequence: TGTGCCAGCAGTCCAGGGGATTCACCCCTCCACTTT. Its protein product is CASSPGDSPLHF.

The rearrangement joins TRBV12-3 or TRBV12-4 to TRBJ2-1; D gene ambiguous. V was trimmed by 5 bases and J by 7 bases, leaving 6 bases between them. The CDR3 loop spans 11 amino acids. The CDR3 DNA sequence: TGTGCCAGCAGTGGGGTGAATGAGCAGTTCTTC. This translates into CASSGVNEQFF.

This clonotype has more than one count but fewer than ten. The chain carries TRBV7-7 and TRBJ1-1; no clear D gene. Trimming removed 1 base at V and 0 bases at J, with 9 bases between. The CDR3 is 15 amino acids. Per germline, CDR1 SSHAT and CDR2 FNYEAQ (reference sequence). Here the CDR3 DNA reads TGTGCCAGCAGCTTAGTCCCAAACTTGAACACTGAAGCTTTCTTT. It encodes CASSLVPNLNTEAFF.

This clonotype has only a few counts. V and J are TRBV15 and TRBJ1-3; TRBD1 is a possible D gene (6 bases). Trimming removed 0 bases at V and 1 base at J, with 13 bases between. Germline assignment: CDR1 LNHNV and CDR2 YYDKDF (reference sequence). The CDR3 length is 17 residues. CDR3 in DNA: TGTGCCACCAGCAGAGAAATGCCGGGGGCATCTGGAAACACCATATATTTT. Encoded protein: CATSREMPGASGNTIYF.